This TCR beta chain originates from a study of T cells in Graves' hyperthyroidism and ophthalmopathy. This clonotype showed up just a few times. Aged 18 to 65, the patients had hyperthyroidism that was newly diagnosed and had lasted under 2 months. Based on clinical symptoms, serum thyroxine and TRAb, thyroid ultrasound and orbital computed tomography, diagnoses were reached. Blood was obtained at the first hyperthyroidism diagnosis, which preceded any ophthalmopathy symptoms. The source material, RNA transcripts, was used to amplify TCR beta CDR3 regions. HTBI primers were employed in a first-round RT-PCR of the TCR CDR3. TCRdb analysed the multiplex PCR reads with MiXCR anew, one entry per CDR3 protein. The sample includes about 770,000 distinct CDR3 sequences, about 19% of them seen just once. Trimming left V 1 base short and J 4 bases short, with 16 bases between. The CDR3 sequence is 16 residues long.

The material sequenced was blood. This TCR was recovered from a woman between 50 and 59 years old with Graves' hyperthyroidism that later progressed to Graves' ophthalmopathy. The V call is TRBV12-3 or TRBV12-4, the J call TRBJ1-2; TRBD1 is a possible D gene (5 bases). The CDR3 bases are TGTGCCAGCAGTTTAGAGGGCCCGGGGCTTAGCTATGGCTACACCTTC. As protein: CASSLEGPGLSYGYTF.